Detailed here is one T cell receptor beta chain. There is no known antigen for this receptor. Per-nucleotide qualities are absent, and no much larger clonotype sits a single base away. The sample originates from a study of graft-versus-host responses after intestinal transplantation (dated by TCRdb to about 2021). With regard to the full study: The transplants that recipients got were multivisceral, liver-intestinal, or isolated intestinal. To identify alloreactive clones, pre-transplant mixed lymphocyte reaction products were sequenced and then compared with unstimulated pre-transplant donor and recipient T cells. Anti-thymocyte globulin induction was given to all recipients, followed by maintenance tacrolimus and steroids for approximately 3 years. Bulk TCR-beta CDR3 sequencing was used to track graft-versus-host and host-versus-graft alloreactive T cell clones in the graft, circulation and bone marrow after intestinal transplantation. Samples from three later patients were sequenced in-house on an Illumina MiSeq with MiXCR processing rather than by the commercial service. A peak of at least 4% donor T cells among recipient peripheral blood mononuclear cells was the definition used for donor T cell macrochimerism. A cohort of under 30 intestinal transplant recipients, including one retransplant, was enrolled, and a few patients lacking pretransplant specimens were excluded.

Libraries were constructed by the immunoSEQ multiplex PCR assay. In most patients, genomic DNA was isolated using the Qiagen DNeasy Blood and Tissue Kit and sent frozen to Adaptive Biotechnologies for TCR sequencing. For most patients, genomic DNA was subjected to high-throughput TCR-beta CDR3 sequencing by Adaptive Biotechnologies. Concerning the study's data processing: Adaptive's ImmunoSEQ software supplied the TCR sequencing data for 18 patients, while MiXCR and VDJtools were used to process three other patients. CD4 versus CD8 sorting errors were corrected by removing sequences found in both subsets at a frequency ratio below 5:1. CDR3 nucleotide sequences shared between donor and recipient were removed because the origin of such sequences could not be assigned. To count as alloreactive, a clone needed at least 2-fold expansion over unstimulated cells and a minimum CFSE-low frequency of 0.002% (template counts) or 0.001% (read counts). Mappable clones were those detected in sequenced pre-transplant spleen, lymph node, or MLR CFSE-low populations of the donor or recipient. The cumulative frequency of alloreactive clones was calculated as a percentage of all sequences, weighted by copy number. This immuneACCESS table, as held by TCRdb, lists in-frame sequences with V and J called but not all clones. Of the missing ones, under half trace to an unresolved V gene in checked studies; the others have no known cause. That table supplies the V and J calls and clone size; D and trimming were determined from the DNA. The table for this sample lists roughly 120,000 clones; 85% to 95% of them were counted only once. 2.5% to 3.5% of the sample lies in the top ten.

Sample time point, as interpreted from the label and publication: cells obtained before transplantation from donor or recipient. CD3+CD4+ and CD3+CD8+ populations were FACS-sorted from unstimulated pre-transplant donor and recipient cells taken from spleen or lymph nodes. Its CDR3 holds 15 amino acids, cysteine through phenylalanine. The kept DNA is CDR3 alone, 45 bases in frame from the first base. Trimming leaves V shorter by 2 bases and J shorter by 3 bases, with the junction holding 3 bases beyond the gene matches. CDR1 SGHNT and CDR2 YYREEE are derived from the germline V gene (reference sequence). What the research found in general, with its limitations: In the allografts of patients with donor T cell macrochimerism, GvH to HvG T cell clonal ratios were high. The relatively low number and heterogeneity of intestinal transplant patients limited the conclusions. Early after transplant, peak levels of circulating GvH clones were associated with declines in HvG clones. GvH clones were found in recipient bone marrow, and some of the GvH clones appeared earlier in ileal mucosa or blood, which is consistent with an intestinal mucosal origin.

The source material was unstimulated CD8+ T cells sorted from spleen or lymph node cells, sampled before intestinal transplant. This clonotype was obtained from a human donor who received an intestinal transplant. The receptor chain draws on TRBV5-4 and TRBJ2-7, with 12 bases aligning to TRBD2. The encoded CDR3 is CASSFGLAGNYEQYF. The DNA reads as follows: TGTGCCAGCAGCTTTGGACTAGCGGGAAACTACGAGCAGTACTTC.